One TCR beta chain is described in this entry. The final CDR3 position lacks the conserved phenylalanine or tryptophan, pointing to a likely read error. This CDR3 region has 13 residues. Trimming shortened V by 5 bases and J by 5 bases, and 12 bases separated the two germline ends. Germline V gives CDR1 LNHNV, CDR2 YYDKDF (reference sequence). The data are from a study of cytomegalovirus exposure and HLA in healthy donors. Vbeta (60) and Jbeta (13) primers were used in the PCR. Original analysis: About 12 million shared chains were among the roughly 78 million unique TCR beta chains that a later analysis counted. Sequencing used immunoSEQ multiplex PCR; TCRdb keeps in-frame clones, though not all of them. For V, J and clone size, that table is used; D and trimming come from the DNA. The sample spans over 60,000 clones; the ten largest clones claim 6.5% to 8.5%.

The sample was PBMCs. The chain combines TRBV15 with TRBJ1-1; tentative D call: TRBD1 (5 bases). The sequence came from a female donor in good health and CMV-seropositive. CDR3 DNA: TGTGCCACCAGCCAAGACAAGGGGACTGAAGCTTTCCTT. Protein sequence: CATSQDKGTEAFL.